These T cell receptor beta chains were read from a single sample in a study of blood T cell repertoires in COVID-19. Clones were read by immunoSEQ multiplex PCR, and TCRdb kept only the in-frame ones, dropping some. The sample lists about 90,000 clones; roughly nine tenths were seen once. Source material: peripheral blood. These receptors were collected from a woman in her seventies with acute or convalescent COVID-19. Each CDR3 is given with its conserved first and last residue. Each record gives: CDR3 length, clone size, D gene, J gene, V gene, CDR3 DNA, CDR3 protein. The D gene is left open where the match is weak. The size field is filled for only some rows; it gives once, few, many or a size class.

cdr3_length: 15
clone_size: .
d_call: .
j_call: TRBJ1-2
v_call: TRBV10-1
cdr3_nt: TGCGCCAGCAGTGAGTCGACACAGGGCTACTATGGCTACACCTTC
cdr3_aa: CASSESTQGYYGYTF

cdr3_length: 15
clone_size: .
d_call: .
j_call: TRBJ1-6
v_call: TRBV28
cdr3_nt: TGTGCCAGCAGCCCGCCCAGGGGCGCGAATTCACCCCTCCACTTT
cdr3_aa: CASSPPRGANSPLHF

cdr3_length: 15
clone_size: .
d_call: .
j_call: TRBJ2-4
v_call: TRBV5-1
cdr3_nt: TGCGCCAGCAGCTTGGCAGGGGGGCCCAAAAACATTCAGTACTTC
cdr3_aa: CASSLAGGPKNIQYF

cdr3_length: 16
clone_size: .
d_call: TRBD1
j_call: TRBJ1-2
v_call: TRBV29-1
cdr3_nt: TGCAGCGTTGAAACCCCCTGGACAGGGGAGAGCTATGGCTACACCTTC
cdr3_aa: CSVETPWTGESYGYTF

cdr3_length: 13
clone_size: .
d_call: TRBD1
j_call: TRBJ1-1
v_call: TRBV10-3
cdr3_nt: TGTGCCATCAGCGACAGGGAGAACACTGAAGCTTTCTTT
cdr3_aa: CAISDRENTEAFF

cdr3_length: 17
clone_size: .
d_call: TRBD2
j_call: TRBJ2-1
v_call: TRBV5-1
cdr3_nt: TGCGCCAGCAGCTCAATGCGGGGAGGGAGCTCCTACAATGAGCAGTTCTTC
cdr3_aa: CASSSMRGGSSYNEQFF

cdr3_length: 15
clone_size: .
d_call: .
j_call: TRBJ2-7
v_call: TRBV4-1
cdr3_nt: TGCGCCAGCAGCCAAGATTGGAGGGTAATATACGAGCAGTACTTC
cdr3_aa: CASSQDWRVIYEQYF

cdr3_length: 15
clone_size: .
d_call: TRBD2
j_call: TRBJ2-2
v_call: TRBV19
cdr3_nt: TGTGCCAGTAGTTCAAATCTAGCGGGACCCGGGGAGCTGTTTTTT
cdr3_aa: CASSSNLAGPGELFF

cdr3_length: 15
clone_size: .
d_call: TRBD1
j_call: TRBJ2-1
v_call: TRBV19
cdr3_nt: TGTGCCAGTAGTATAACGGACAGGGTTTGGAATGAGCAGTTCTTC
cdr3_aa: CASSITDRVWNEQFF

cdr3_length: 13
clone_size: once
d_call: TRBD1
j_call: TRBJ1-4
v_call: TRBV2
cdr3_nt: TGTGCCACTTCGGACAGGGTAAATGAAAAACTGTTTTTT
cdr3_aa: CATSDRVNEKLFF